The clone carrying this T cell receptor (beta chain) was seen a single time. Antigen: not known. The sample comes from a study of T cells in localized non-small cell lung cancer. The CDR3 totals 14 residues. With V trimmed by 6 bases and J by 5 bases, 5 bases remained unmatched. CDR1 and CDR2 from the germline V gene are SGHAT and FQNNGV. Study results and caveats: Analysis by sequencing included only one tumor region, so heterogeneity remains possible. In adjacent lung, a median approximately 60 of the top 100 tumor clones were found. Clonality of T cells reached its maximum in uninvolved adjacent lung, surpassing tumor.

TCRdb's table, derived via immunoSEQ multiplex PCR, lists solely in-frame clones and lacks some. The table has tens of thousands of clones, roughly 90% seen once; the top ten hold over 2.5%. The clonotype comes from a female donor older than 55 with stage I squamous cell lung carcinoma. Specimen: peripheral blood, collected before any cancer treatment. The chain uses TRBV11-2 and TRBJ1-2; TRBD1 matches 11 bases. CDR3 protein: CASRGTGGLYGYTF. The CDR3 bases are TGTGCCAGCAGGGGGACAGGGGGTTTATATGGCTACACCTTC.